The 17 T cell receptor beta chains in this list originate from one sample, sequenced in a study of T cell repertoires in cytomegalovirus infection. Their recognized antigens are unknown. TCRdb ran MiXCR on the reads and lists one entry per CDR3 protein. The sample has roughly 700,000 distinct CDR3 sequences; roughly 33% are singletons. This specimen consisted of cultured PBMCs, obtained from culture after CMV antigen stimulation. The receptors originated from a human donor in good health (CMV status not recorded). Some clones in this sample may be carry-over from other donors' samples.

V and J are TRBV12-3 or TRBV12-4 and TRBJ2-3, with 12 bases matching TRBD2. J was trimmed by 6 bases and V by 6 bases; bases with no gene match: 7. The CDR3 consists of 15 residues. CDR3 bases: TGTGCCAGCAGCCCTCTAGCGGGAGGGCGCGATACGCAGTATTTT. It yields the protein CASSPLAGGRDTQYF.

The chain links TRBV20-1 to TRBJ2-5; 7 bases match TRBD1. This CDR3 region has 13 residues. Germline trimming cut 5 bases from V and 5 bases from J; bases unmatched to any gene: 8. CDR1 is DFQATT, CDR2 SNEGSKA, per germline (reference sequence). DNA for the CDR3: TGCAGTGCTCCGCCGGGACAGAAGGAGACCCAGTACTTC. It is translated as CSAPPGQKETQYF.

This clonotype has a handful of counts. The rearrangement links TRBV7-2 to TRBJ2-1; D may be TRBD2 (5 bases). The V gene lost 7 bases and the J gene lost 0 bases, with 13 bases spanning the gap. Germline V gene sequence: CDR1 SGHTA, CDR2 FQGNSA. There are 15 residues in the CDR3. CDR3 amino acids: CASNSGLTSYNEQFF. The CDR3 region has the DNA TGTGCCAGCAACTCCGGACTGACCTCCTACAATGAGCAGTTCTTC.

The chain employs TRBV4-3 and TRBJ1-2; no firm D call. V lost 0 bases and J 13 bases, leaving 18 bases between the germline ends. The CDR3 totals 14 residues. Germline-derived CDR1 and CDR2 are LGHNA and YSLEER. The CDR3 spells CASSQEPAGPGGTF. CDR3 DNA: TGCGCCAGCAGCCAAGAACCAGCCGGGCCGGGTGGCACCTTC.

The rearrangement joins TRBV2 to TRBJ2-3, with 7 nucleotides matching TRBD2. The CDR3 spans 14 residues. V gave up 8 bases and J gave up 4 bases; unmatched junction bases: 9. The germline V gene encodes CDR1 SNHLY and CDR2 FYNNEI. The CDR3 is CASEPGEGPDTQYF. The CDR3 nucleotides are TGTGCCAGCGAACCCGGGGAGGGACCAGATACGCAGTATTTT.

This chain uses TRBV6-2 or TRBV6-3 with TRBJ2-5; D remains ambiguous. In germline, CDR1 is MNHEY, CDR2 SVGEGT. Trimming shortened V by 2 bases and J by 5 bases, and 9 bases separated the two germline ends. This CDR3 region has 13 residues. CDR3 sequence: CASSYTWMETQYF. The CDR3 bases are TGTGCCAGCAGTTACACCTGGATGGAGACCCAGTACTTC.

As regards this clonotype: Given a much more abundant clone one base away, this may be a read error. V and J are TRBV12-3 or TRBV12-4 and TRBJ1-3; D ambiguous. The length of the CDR3 is 12 residues. Trimming cost V 4 bases and J 2 bases, with 3 bases left between them. In DNA, the CDR3 is TGTGCCAGCAGTTGGGCTGGAAACACCATATATTTT. Protein sequence: CASSWAGNTIYF.

V and J are TRBV6-1 and TRBJ1-6, with D maybe TRBD1 (6 bases). The CDR3 is made up of 16 amino acids. V was cut by 1 base and J by 7 bases, with 14 bases left in between. Germline V gene lookup returns CDR1 MNHNS and CDR2 SASEGT. The CDR3 region has the DNA TGTGCCAGCAGTGAAGGGCCCAGGGGCGCGAATTCACCCCTCCACTTT. Its protein is CASSEGPRGANSPLHF.

This clonotype was counted a few times. The V and J genes are TRBV7-8 and TRBJ2-1; 8 positions match TRBD2. The CDR3 is 16 amino acids. After removal of 2 bases from V and 12 bases from J, the junction contained 15 bases not matched to a gene. Germline V CDR1 and CDR2: SGHVS, FQNEAQ. The CDR3 is CASSLLLIGTGGVQFF. The CDR3 DNA follows: TGTGCCAGCAGCTTACTGCTTATCGGGACGGGGGGGGTGCAGTTCTTC.

This clonotype was detected only a few times. The chain links TRBV5-8 to TRBJ2-5; the D is unclear. The V and J ends lost 6 bases and 1 base respectively, with 16 bases between them. The CDR3 length is 15 residues. The germline V gene has CDR1 SGHTS and CDR2 YDEGEE. CDR3 nucleotide sequence: TGTGCCAGCAACCATTTAGCCGAGTTCCAAGAGACCCAGTACTTC. Its translation: CASNHLAEFQETQYF. Full variable domain (missing parts from reference TRBV5-8 and TRBJ2-5): EAGVTQSPTHLIKTRGQQATLRCSPISGHTSVYWYQQALGLGLQFLLWYDEGEERNRGNFPPRFSGRQFPNYSSELNVNALELEDSALYLCASNHLAEFQETQYFGPGTRLLVL.

The CDR3 reads CASSPQETEKLFF. The DNA of the CDR3 is TGTGCCAGCAGTCCCCAAGAGACGGAAAAACTGTTTTTT. This chain links TRBV12-3 or TRBV12-4 with TRBJ1-4; D gene unclear. Trimming shortened V by 5 bases and J by 8 bases, and 12 bases separated the two germline ends. The CDR3 is 13 residues long.

V usage is TRBV15 and J usage is TRBJ1-2; D is perhaps TRBD1 (6 bases). Deletions cut 1 base from V and 5 bases from J, with 11 bases between. The CDR3 runs to 14 residues. Looked up from germline, CDR1 is LNHNV and CDR2 is YYDKDF (reference sequence). Written as DNA, the CDR3 is TGTGCCACCAGCAGAGTTGGACAGCAATATGGCTACACCTTC. It is translated as CATSRVGQQYGYTF.

This clonotype was counted between two and nine times. The chain combines TRBV5-5 with TRBJ1-6; D unclear. Germline V gene sequence: CDR1 SGHKS, CDR2 YYEKEE (reference sequence). V lost 2 bases and J 2 bases, leaving 8 bases between the germline ends. The CDR3 extends over 15 amino acids. In nucleotides, the CDR3 is TGTGCCAGCAGCTTATCTGGGACCTATAATTCACCCCTCCACTTT. The encoded protein is CASSLSGTYNSPLHF.

The chain recombines TRBV2 with TRBJ2-5, with D possibly TRBD1 on 5 matching bases. Deletions cut 8 bases from V and 7 bases from J, with 20 bases between. The germline V gene has CDR1 SNHLY and CDR2 FYNNEI. The length of the CDR3 is 14 residues. CDR3: CASLPGFERLTQYF. DNA of the CDR3: TGTGCCAGCCTACCAGGGTTCGAACGGTTGACCCAGTACTTC.

The chain carries TRBV19 and TRBJ2-7; D may be TRBD1 (6 bases). CDR1 and CDR2 (germline): LNHDA, SQIVND (reference sequence). The CDR3 runs to 15 residues. V was pared by 3 bases and J by 2 bases, with 14 bases between. DNA of the CDR3: TGTGCCAGTAGTATTCAACCAGGGGCCCCCTACGAGCAGTACTTC. Translated, it gives CASSIQPGAPYEQYF. The whole variable domain, remainder taken from reference TRBV19 and TRBJ2-7, is DGGITQSPKYLFRKEGQNVTLSCEQNLNHDAMYWYRQDPGQGLRLIYYSQIVNDFQKGDIAEGYSVSREKKESFPLTVTSAQKNPTAFYLCASSIQPGAPYEQYFGPGTRLTVT.

This clonotype turned up a few times. This chain links TRBV6-8 with TRBJ1-5, with D perhaps matching TRBD1 (6 bases). Germline V gene lookup returns CDR1 MNHGY and CDR2 SAAAGT. The V end was cut by 7 bases, the J end by 0 bases, with 19 bases between. This CDR3 has 17 residues. For the CDR3, the DNA is TGTGCCAGCAACGGCCCCGGACAGACCCATAGCAATCAGCCCCAGCATTTT. It encodes CASNGPGQTHSNQPQHF.

This clonotype turned up a few times. This chain uses TRBV6-1 with TRBJ2-7; 7 nucleotides agree with TRBD1. Germline V gene lookup returns CDR1 MNHNS and CDR2 SASEGT. J gave up 4 bases and V 5 bases, and 8 bases lay outside the gene matches. This CDR3 contains 14 residues. The CDR3 here is CASSQTGLIYEQYF. The CDR3 DNA reads as TGTGCCAGCAGTCAGACAGGGCTCATATACGAGCAGTACTTC.